Presented here are 10 T cell receptor beta chains from one specimen sequenced in a study of PD-L1 blockade in urothelial cancer. The table came from immunoSEQ multiplex PCR; TCRdb's copy has only in-frame clones and leaves some out. The sample lists under 30,000 clones, around 80% seen once, with about 3% in the top ten. The sample's time point: peripheral blood 6 weeks after treatment start. Specimen: PBMCs, collected around atezolizumab (anti-PD-L1) treatment. These receptors came from a man between 65 and 79 years old with urothelial cancer.

The chain carries TRBV28 and TRBJ1-1; possibly TRBD1 for D (6 bases). CDR1 is MDHEN, CDR2 SYDVKM, per germline. The V gene lost 3 bases and the J gene lost 5 bases, with 19 bases spanning the gap. CDR3 length: 16 residues. This CDR3 reads CASSFSSLGAQTEAFF. The CDR3 region has the DNA TGTGCCAGCAGTTTCTCTAGTTTGGGGGCGCAGACTGAAGCTTTCTTT.

The J gene is TRBJ1-2, the V gene TRBV19; TRBD1 agrees at 9 bases. Germline V gene data show CDR1 as LNHDA and CDR2 as SQIVND (reference sequence). This CDR3 comprises 15 residues. V gave up 1 base and J gave up 8 bases; unmatched junction bases: 8. CDR3 amino acids: CASSIGRGQGGGYTF. The CDR3, as DNA: TGTGCCAGTAGTATAGGACGGGGACAGGGAGGCGGCTACACCTTC.

The genes are TRBV9 and TRBJ2-3; 9 bases fit TRBD2. The CDR3 has 16 amino acids. Germline V gene sequence: CDR1 SGDLS, CDR2 YYNGEE. Here the CDR3 reads CVQVRTSATLGDTQYF. The CDR3 region has the DNA TGTGTCCAGGTCCGGACTAGCGCGACCCTAGGGGATACGCAGTATTTT.

The chain carries TRBV5-1 and TRBJ1-5; D is possibly TRBD1 (6 bases). The CDR3 covers 15 residues. Per the germline V gene, CDR1 is SGHRS and CDR2 is YFSETQ. With 0 bases removed from V and 8 bases from J, the gap between germline ends came to 15 bases. The CDR3 DNA is TGCGCCAGCAGCTTGGGGGCTGGGGGCAAGGAGCCCCAGCATTTT. Translated: CASSLGAGGKEPQHF. Complete variable domain (other parts from reference TRBV5-1 and TRBJ1-5): KAGVTQTPRYLIKTRGQQVTLSCSPISGHRSVSWYQQTPGQGLQFLFEYFSETQRNKGNFPGRFSGRQFSNSRSEMNVSTLELGDSALYLCASSLGAGGKEPQHFGDGTRLSIL.

V is TRBV20-1 and J is TRBJ1-2; TRBD1 matches at 8 bases. CDR1 is DFQATT and CDR2 is SNEGSKA in the germline V gene (reference sequence). After removal of 6 bases from V and 8 bases from J, the junction contained 5 bases not matched to a gene. The CDR3 totals 11 residues. CDR3 sequence (DNA): TGCAGTGCCGTGACAGGGGCCGGCTACACCTTC. This sequence encodes CSAVTGAGYTF.

The DNA of the CDR3 is TGTGCCAGCCAAAGCGGGGCAGATACGCAGTATTTT. Its protein product is CASQSGADTQYF. The chain employs TRBV27 and TRBJ2-3; 7 bases align to TRBD2. The CDR3 consists of 12 residues. Trimming took 8 bases from V and 4 from J; bases not matched to a gene: 3. CDR1 is MNHEY, CDR2 SMNVEV, per germline (reference sequence).

This clone is termed medium-sized. J is TRBJ1-4 and V is TRBV5-5, with TRBD1 identical over 7 bases. The germline gives CDR1 SGHKS, CDR2 YYEKEE (reference sequence). The trim removed 2 bases at V and 4 bases at J, leaving 2 bases unmatched. This CDR3 has 14 residues. The CDR3 here is CASSFWDSNEKLFF. Written as DNA, the CDR3 is TGTGCCAGCAGCTTCTGGGACAGTAATGAAAAACTGTTTTTT.

This chain links TRBV10-3 with TRBJ2-7, with D tentatively TRBD1 (6 bases). The CDR3 runs to 14 residues. The ends were cut back, 5 bases at V and 5 bases at J, with 16 bases in the middle. Germline values: CDR1 ENHRY, CDR2 SYGVKD. The CDR3 is CAISYRVKGDEQYF. As DNA, the CDR3 is TGTGCCATCAGTTACAGGGTTAAGGGCGACGAGCAGTACTTC.

J is TRBJ2-3 and V is TRBV18, with 8 bases lining up with TRBD1. V gave up 8 bases and J gave up 2 bases; unmatched junction bases: 6. The germline CDR1 and CDR2 sequences are KGHSH and LQKENI. The CDR3 is made up of 14 amino acids. This CDR3 is CASLGQGDTDTQYF. CDR3 DNA: TGTGCCAGCCTTGGACAGGGCGACACAGATACGCAGTATTTT. Using reference TRBV18 and TRBJ2-3 for the parts outside the CDR3, the full variable domain is NAGVMQNPRHLVRRRGQEARLRCSPMKGHSHVYWYRQLPEEGLKFMVYLQKENIIDESGMPKERFSAEFPKEGPSILRIQQVVRGDSAAYFCASLGQGDTDTQYFGPGTRLTVL.

CDR3 nucleotide sequence: TGCGCCAGCAGCCAACCCCTGGCGGGGGGGCCAGATACGCAGTATTTT. Protein: CASSQPLAGGPDTQYF. This chain links TRBV5-1 with TRBJ2-3; 9 bases fit TRBD2. The V gene's germline CDR1 is SGHRS and CDR2 YFSETQ. The CDR3 spans 16 residues. V shed 4 bases and J 4 bases; nucleotides not matched to a gene: 10.